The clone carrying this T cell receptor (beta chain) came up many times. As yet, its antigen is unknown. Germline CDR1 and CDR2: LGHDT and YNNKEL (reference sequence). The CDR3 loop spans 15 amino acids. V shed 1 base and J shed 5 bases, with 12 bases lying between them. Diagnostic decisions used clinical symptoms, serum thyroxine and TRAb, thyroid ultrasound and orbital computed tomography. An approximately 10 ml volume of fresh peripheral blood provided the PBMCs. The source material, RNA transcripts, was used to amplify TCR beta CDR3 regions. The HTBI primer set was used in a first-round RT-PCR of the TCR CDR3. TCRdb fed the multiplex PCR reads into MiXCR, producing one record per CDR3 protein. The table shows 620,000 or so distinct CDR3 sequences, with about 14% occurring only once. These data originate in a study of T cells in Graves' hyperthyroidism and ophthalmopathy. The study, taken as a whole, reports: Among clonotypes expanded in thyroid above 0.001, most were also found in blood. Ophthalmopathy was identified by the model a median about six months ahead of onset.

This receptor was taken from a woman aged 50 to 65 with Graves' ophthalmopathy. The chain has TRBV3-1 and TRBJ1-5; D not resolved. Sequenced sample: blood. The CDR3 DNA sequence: TGTGCCAGCAGCCAAGTGCCCGGGTCCTATCAGCCCCAGCATTTT. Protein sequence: CASSQVPGSYQPQHF.